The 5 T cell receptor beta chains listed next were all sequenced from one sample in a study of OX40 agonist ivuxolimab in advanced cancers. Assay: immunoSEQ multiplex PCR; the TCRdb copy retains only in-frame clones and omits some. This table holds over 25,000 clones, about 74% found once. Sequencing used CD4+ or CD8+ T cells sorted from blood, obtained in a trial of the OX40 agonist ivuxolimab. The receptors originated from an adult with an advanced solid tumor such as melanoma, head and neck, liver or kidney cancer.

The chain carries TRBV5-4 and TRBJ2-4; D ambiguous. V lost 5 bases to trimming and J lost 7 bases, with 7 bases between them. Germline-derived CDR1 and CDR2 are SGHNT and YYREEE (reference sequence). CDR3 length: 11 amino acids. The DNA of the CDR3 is TGTGCCAGCAGGGAAGGGAACATTCAGTACTTC. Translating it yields CASREGNIQYF.

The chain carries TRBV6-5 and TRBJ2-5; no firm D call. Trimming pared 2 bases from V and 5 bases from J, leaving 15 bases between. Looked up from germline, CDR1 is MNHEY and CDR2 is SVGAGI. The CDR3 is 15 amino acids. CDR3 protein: CASSYDSLNSETQYF. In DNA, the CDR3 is TGTGCCAGCAGTTACGATTCCCTCAATTCGGAGACCCAGTACTTC.

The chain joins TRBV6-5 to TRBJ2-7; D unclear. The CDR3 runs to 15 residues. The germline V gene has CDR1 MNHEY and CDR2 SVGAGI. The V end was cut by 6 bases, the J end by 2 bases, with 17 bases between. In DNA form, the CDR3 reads TGTGCCAGCAGGAGGACCCTATGCATTGCCTACGAGCAGTACGTC. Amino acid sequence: CASRRTLCIAYEQYV.

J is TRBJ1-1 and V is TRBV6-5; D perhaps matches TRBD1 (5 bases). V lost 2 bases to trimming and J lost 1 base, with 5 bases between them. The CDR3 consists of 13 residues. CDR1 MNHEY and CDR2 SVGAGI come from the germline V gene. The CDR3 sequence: CASSYRGNTEAFF. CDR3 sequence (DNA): TGTGCCAGCAGTTACAGGGGGAACACTGAAGCTTTCTTT.

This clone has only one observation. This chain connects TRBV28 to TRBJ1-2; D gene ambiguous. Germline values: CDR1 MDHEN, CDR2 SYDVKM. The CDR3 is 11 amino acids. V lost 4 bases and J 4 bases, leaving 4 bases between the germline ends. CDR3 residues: CASSSFYGYTF. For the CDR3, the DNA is TGTGCCAGCAGTTCCTTCTATGGCTACACCTTC.